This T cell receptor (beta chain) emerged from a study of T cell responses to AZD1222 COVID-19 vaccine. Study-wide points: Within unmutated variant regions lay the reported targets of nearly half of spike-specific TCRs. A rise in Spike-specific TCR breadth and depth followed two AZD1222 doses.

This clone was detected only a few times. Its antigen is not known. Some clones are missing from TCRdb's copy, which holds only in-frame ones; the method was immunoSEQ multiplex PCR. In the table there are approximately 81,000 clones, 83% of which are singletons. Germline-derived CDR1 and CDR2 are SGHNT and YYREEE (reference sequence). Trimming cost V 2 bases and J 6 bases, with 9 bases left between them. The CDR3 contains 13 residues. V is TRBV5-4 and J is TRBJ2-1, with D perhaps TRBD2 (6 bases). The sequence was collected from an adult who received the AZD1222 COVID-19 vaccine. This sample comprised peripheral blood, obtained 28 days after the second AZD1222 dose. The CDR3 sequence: CASSLPLANEQFF. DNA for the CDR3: TGTGCCAGCAGCTTACCACTAGCCAATGAGCAGTTCTTC.